This T cell receptor (beta chain) was identified during a study of OX40 agonist ivuxolimab in advanced cancers. Study-level points and caveats: At 0.1 to 3.0 mg/kg, clonal expansion of CD4+ and CD8+ blood T cells had occurred by week 6.

This CDR3 is built from 15 residues. V shed 1 base and J shed 3 bases, with 12 bases lying between them. Germline CDR1 reads MNHEY; CDR2 reads SVGAGI. As concerns this clone: The antigen remains undetermined.

Sequenced by immunoSEQ multiplex PCR; TCRdb stores in-frame clones only, minus some. The table records approximately 70,000 clones, around 94% of them present only once. Source: CD4+ or CD8+ T cells sorted from blood, taken in a trial of the OX40 agonist ivuxolimab. This clonotype was obtained from an adult with an advanced solid tumor such as melanoma, head and neck, liver or kidney cancer. The rearrangement links TRBV6-5 to TRBJ1-1; D is unclear. In DNA form, the CDR3 reads TGTGCCAGCAGTTACTATCCCCAGCAGGACACTGAAGCTTTCTTT. It encodes CASSYYPQQDTEAFF.